The rows below give T cell receptor beta chains drawn from one sample of a study of cytomegalovirus exposure and HLA in healthy donors. Only in-frame clones appear in the TCRdb table, and some are missing; sequencing was by immunoSEQ multiplex PCR. Of 300,000 or so clones in the sample, approximately 84% were seen once. The specimen was PBMCs. The receptors come from a woman aged 40 to 55 in good health and CMV-seropositive. The CDR3 runs from the conserved cysteine through the conserved F or W.

j_call: TRBJ2-7; v_call: TRBV7-9; cdr3_length: 15; cdr3_aa: CASSLALAGLNEQYF
j_call: TRBJ2-5; v_call: TRBV5-4; cdr3_length: 14; cdr3_aa: CASSAGQGQDTQYF
j_call: TRBJ2-1; v_call: TRBV27; cdr3_length: 15; cdr3_aa: CASTPDGDPRNEQFF
j_call: TRBJ1-1; v_call: TRBV15; cdr3_length: 14; cdr3_aa: CATSKGMGITEAFF
j_call: TRBJ2-7; v_call: TRBV5-1; cdr3_length: 15; cdr3_aa: CASSYLGGDQREQYF
j_call: TRBJ2-1; v_call: TRBV6-4; cdr3_length: 18; cdr3_aa: CASSPGLAGERAYNEQFF
j_call: TRBJ2-1; v_call: TRBV10-3; cdr3_length: 17; cdr3_aa: CAISEYGASGANNEQFF
j_call: TRBJ2-7; v_call: TRBV18; cdr3_length: 15; cdr3_aa: CASSLLPGSSYEQYF
j_call: TRBJ2-1; v_call: TRBV10-3; cdr3_length: 14; cdr3_aa: CAISGGSSYNEQFF
j_call: TRBJ2-2; v_call: TRBV14; cdr3_length: 17; cdr3_aa: CASSQVGTSANTGELFF
j_call: TRBJ2-1; v_call: TRBV7-9; cdr3_length: 16; cdr3_aa: CSSSSQGRAPYNEQFF
j_call: TRBJ1-2; v_call: TRBV27; cdr3_length: 15; cdr3_aa: CASSRGQGLLDGYTF
j_call: TRBJ2-7; v_call: TRBV7-9; cdr3_length: 15; cdr3_aa: CASSLEAGESYEQYF
j_call: TRBJ2-1; v_call: TRBV5-3; cdr3_length: 16; cdr3_aa: CARSLGFRLAYNEQFF
j_call: TRBJ1-5; v_call: TRBV30; cdr3_length: 16; cdr3_aa: CAWRASSGGGSQPQHF
j_call: TRBJ2-1; v_call: TRBV10-3; cdr3_length: 15; cdr3_aa: CAIRGSGAPNNEQFF
j_call: TRBJ2-7; v_call: TRBV27; cdr3_length: 12; cdr3_aa: CASMDNAYEQYF
j_call: TRBJ1-1; v_call: TRBV6-1; cdr3_length: 14; cdr3_aa: CASSLGTSKAEAFF
j_call: TRBJ1-5; v_call: TRBV6-1; cdr3_length: 15; cdr3_aa: CASSEGGFGNQPQHF
j_call: TRBJ2-7; v_call: TRBV11-2; cdr3_length: 17; cdr3_aa: CASSLALSGTGSTGQYF
j_call: TRBJ2-5; v_call: TRBV7-3; cdr3_length: 15; cdr3_aa: CASSLLSGVSETQYF
j_call: TRBJ2-2; v_call: TRBV7-3; cdr3_length: 13; cdr3_aa: CASSPLRTGELFF